Described below is a single TCR beta chain sequence and its context. These data originate in a study of T cell changes during pregnancy in multiple sclerosis. Produced via immunoSEQ multiplex PCR; TCRdb's table is partial and in-frame only. This table holds 85,000 to 100,000 clones, around 92% found once. V shed 0 bases, J shed 2 bases, and the junction held 7 bases outside the gene matches. Germline CDR1 reads LGHNA; CDR2 reads YNFKEQ. This CDR3 is 17 amino acids long. The V gene is TRBV4-2, the J gene TRBJ1-1; 9 bases are shared with TRBD1. The TCR sequence derives from a female donor with multiple sclerosis, enrolled in a pregnancy study. Source: peripheral blood, taken after pregnancy. CDR3 sequence (DNA): TGTGCCAGCAGCCAAGAATTACAGGGGGCCCTTAACACTGAAGCTTTCTTT. Its protein product is CASSQELQGALNTEAFF.